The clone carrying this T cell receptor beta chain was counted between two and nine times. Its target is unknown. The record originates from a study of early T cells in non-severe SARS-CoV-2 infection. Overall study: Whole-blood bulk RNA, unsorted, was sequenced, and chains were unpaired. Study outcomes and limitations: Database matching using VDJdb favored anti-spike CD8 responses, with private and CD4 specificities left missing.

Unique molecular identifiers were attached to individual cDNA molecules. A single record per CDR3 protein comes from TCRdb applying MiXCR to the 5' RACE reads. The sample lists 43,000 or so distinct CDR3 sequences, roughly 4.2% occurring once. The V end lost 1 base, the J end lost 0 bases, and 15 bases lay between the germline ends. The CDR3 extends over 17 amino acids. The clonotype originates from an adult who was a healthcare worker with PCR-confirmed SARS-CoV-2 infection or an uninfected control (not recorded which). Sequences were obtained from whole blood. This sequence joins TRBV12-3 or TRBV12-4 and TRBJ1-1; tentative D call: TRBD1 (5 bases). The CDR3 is CASSLGGAPRMNTEAFF. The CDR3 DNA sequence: TGTGCCAGCAGTTTAGGTGGGGCTCCTCGTATGAACACTGAAGCTTTCTTT.